This T cell receptor (beta chain) appears in the sequencing data of a study of T cell repertoires in cytomegalovirus infection. The study, taken as a whole, reports: CMV-specific TCR beta clonotypes restricted by HLA-C dominated the ex vivo response.

Germline V gene sequence: CDR1 KGHDR, CDR2 SFDVKD. V shed 2 bases and J 3 bases; nucleotides not matched to a gene: 9. This CDR3 comprises 17 residues. With regard to this clonotype: The antigen is unknown.

TCRdb called the reads again in MiXCR, with one record for every CDR3 protein. This repertoire shows fewer than 85,000 distinct CDR3 sequences, more than 40% found once; its top ten account for approximately 93%. This material consisted of CD8+ T cells from cultured PBMCs, taken from culture after CMV antigen stimulation. The receptor comes from a human donor in good health (CMV status not recorded). Some clones in this sample may be carry-over from other donors' samples. The chain has TRBV24-1 and TRBJ2-1; 7 positions match TRBD2. DNA for the CDR3: TGTGCCACCAGTGATTCTCCGACTAGCTCTTTCTACAATGAGCAGTTCTTC. Translated, it gives CATSDSPTSSFYNEQFF.